This T cell receptor beta chain was observed in a study of radiotherapy plus CTLA-4 blockade in lung cancer. This CDR3 spans 14 amino acids. Germline CDR1 and CDR2: KGHSH and LQKENI. With 2 bases removed from V and 4 bases from J, the gap between germline ends came to 9 bases. This table comes from immunoSEQ multiplex PCR, and its TCRdb copy is limited to in-frame clones, with some not included. Of 95,000 to 150,000 clones in the sample, about 90% were seen once. The TCR was taken from a human donor with non-small cell lung cancer that progressed on radiotherapy plus ipilimumab. This specimen consisted of peripheral blood, obtained from a patient treated with radiotherapy plus ipilimumab. The rearrangement links TRBV18 to TRBJ1-5, with unresolved D. The CDR3 region is CASSPSGVNQPQHF. In DNA form, the CDR3 reads TGTGCCAGCTCACCATCGGGAGTTAATCAGCCCCAGCATTTT.